One sample yielded the 4 T cell receptor beta chains listed below, sequenced in a study of T cell responses to AZD1222 COVID-19 vaccine. TCRdb's table, derived via immunoSEQ multiplex PCR, lists solely in-frame clones and lacks some. The sample gives some 97,000 clones, about nine tenths of which show up once; 1.7% is in the top ten. The specimen was peripheral blood, collected on day 0 of AZD1222 vaccination. These TCRs come from an adult in good health.

The chain joins TRBV2 to TRBJ2-7, with D perhaps TRBD2 (6 bases). CDR3 length equals 15 residues. Per the germline V gene, CDR1 is SNHLY and CDR2 is FYNNEI. V shed 3 bases and J shed 4 bases, with 16 bases lying between them. CDR3: CASSEFGSRGYEQYF. In nucleotides, the CDR3 is TGTGCCAGCAGTGAGTTTGGTAGTCGGGGGTACGAGCAGTACTTC.

The rearrangement joins TRBV7-8 to TRBJ1-2; TRBD1 is a possible D gene (5 bases). The germline V gene has CDR1 SGHVS and CDR2 FQNEAQ. V dropped 5 bases and J dropped 5 bases, with 12 bases sitting between them. This CDR3 region has 13 residues. The CDR3 DNA reads TGTGCCAGCAGCGTGCTGGAGGGGTATGGCTACACCTTC. This gives the protein CASSVLEGYGYTF. Full variable domain (remainder filled in from reference TRBV7-8 and TRBJ1-2): GAGVSQSPRYKVAKRGQDVALRCDPISGHVSLFWYQQALGQGPEFLTYFQNEAQLDKSGLPSDRFFAERPEGSVSTLKIQRTQQEDSAVYLCASSVLEGYGYTFGSGTRLTVV.

CDR3: CASSAPAANTGELFF. DNA for the CDR3: TGTGCCAGCAGCGCACCAGCGGCGAACACCGGGGAGCTGTTTTTT. The rearrangement joins TRBV28 to TRBJ2-2; TRBD2 is a possible D gene (5 bases). Trimming took 6 bases from V and 0 from J, leaving 11 bases between them. Germline lookup yields CDR1 MDHEN and CDR2 SYDVKM. The CDR3 sequence is 15 residues long. Full variable domain (remainder filled in from reference TRBV28 and TRBJ2-2): DVKVTQSSRYLVKRTGEKVFLECVQDMDHENMFWYRQDPGLGLRLIYFSYDVKMKEKGDIPEGYSVSREKKERFSLILESASTNQTSMYLCASSAPAANTGELFFGEGSRLTVL.

The rearrangement links TRBV5-6 to TRBJ2-1, with 10 bases lining up with TRBD2. After removal of 1 base from V and 5 bases from J, the junction contained 6 bases not matched to a gene. The CDR3 length is 16 residues. CDR1 and CDR2 from the germline V gene are SGHDT and YYEEEE. The CDR3 region has the DNA TGTGCCAGCAGCTTGCCCGGGACTAGCGCCGACAATGAGCAGTTCTTC. It translates to CASSLPGTSADNEQFF.